This T cell receptor beta chain was found in a study of OX40 agonist ivuxolimab in advanced cancers. Turning to the study itself: Patients were dosed with the agonistic anti-OX40 (CD134) antibody ivuxolimab. From roughly 20 to 85 years was the age range, with a mean of roughly 59 years, and about 78% were male.

Study results and caveats: There was clonal expansion of CD4+ and CD8+ blood T cells by week 6 at 0.1 to 3.0 mg/kg.

The CDR3 length is 13 residues. Germline V gene sequence: CDR1 SNHLY, CDR2 FYNNEI. The protocol was immunoSEQ multiplex PCR, while the TCRdb copy is restricted to in-frame clones and leaves out a portion. Of over 90,000 clones detected, roughly nine tenths appear once; the ten largest clones hold roughly 5.5%. Blood sampling was done at baseline, cycle 4 day 1, and cycle 7 day 1. As to this clone: Its specificity is unknown.

This chain connects TRBV2 to TRBJ2-5; no firm D call. The J call may not be correct, given that the DNA end is closer to TRBJ2-7. The TCR comes from an adult with an advanced solid tumor such as melanoma, head and neck, liver or kidney cancer. The sequencing here drew on CD4+ or CD8+ T cells sorted from blood, taken in a trial of the OX40 agonist ivuxolimab. DNA of the CDR3: TGTGCCAGCAGTGAAGACTACTCCTACGAGCAGTACTTC. The encoded protein is CASSEDYSYEQYF.